Listed here are 26 T cell receptor beta chains from one sample, sequenced in a study of T-cell memory formation after mild COVID-19. Using its own MiXCR run on the 5' RACE reads, TCRdb lists one record per CDR3 protein. The sample has 250,000 or so distinct CDR3 sequences, over 15% seen once. Material for sequencing was PBMCs or a T cell subset sorted from them (not recorded which). These TCRs come from a man younger than 35 who had mild COVID-19 (a few samples of this study predate the infection). Cell type and time point are not known.

This clonotype came up a few times. The chain carries TRBV7-7 and TRBJ2-5; D is possibly TRBD2 (6 bases). The germline V gene has CDR1 SSHAT and CDR2 FNYEAQ (reference sequence). CDR3 length: 14 residues. V lost 5 bases and J 4 bases, leaving 14 bases between the germline ends. CDR3 protein: CASSPRDARETQYF. The CDR3 region has the DNA TGTGCCAGCAGCCCGCGGGACGCGAGAGAGACCCAGTACTTC.

There are a few counts of this clonotype. This chain links TRBV7-9 with TRBJ2-5; D may correspond to TRBD1 or TRBD2 (5 bases each). CDR1 is SEHNR, CDR2 FQNEAQ, per germline (reference sequence). The CDR3 is 18 residues long. V dropped 5 bases and J dropped 2 bases, with 24 bases sitting between them. DNA for the CDR3: TGTGCCAGCAGCCTACCCAGCTCGGGACGGGGATTTCAAGAGACCCAGTACTTC. As protein: CASSLPSSGRGFQETQYF.

This clonotype was observed a few times. The chain combines TRBV12-3 or TRBV12-4 with TRBJ2-7; no clear D. The CDR3 runs 15 residues. V was pared by 5 bases and J by 1 base, with 15 bases between. The CDR3 nucleotides read TGTGCCAGCAGTCCCACCTGGCCCCTGTCCTACGAGCAGTACTTC. Amino acid sequence: CASSPTWPLSYEQYF.

Only a few counts were recorded for this clonotype. V is TRBV29-1 and J is TRBJ1-1, with D possibly matching TRBD1 (5 bases). Germline-derived CDR1 and CDR2 are SQVTM and ANQGSEA. Trimming left V 1 base short and J 7 bases short, with 10 bases between. CDR3 length equals 12 residues. The CDR3 nucleotides read TGCAGCGTTGAAGTGGGGCCCGATGAAGCTTTCTTT. This codes for CSVEVGPDEAFF.

A few counts support this clonotype. V and J are TRBV7-2 and TRBJ2-1; TRBD1 matches at 11 bases. The germline V gene has CDR1 SGHTA and CDR2 FQGNSA. The CDR3 length is 16 residues. V lost 3 bases to trimming and J lost 3 bases; unmatched junction nucleotides: 4. The CDR3 loop reads CASSFSGTGGYNEQFF. CDR3 DNA: TGTGCCAGCAGCTTTTCCGGGACAGGGGGCTACAATGAGCAGTTCTTC.

This sequence joins TRBV12-3 or TRBV12-4 and TRBJ1-5, with D perhaps matching TRBD1 (6 bases). The CDR3 has 17 residues. Between the trimmed V and J ends, which lost 6 bases and 0 bases, there was a span of 18 bases. CDR3 region: CASSDTGRGYSNQPQHF. CDR3 DNA: TGTGCCAGCAGCGATACAGGGCGAGGGTATAGCAATCAGCCCCAGCATTTT.

This clonotype was seen a few times. The chain combines TRBV12-3 or TRBV12-4 with TRBJ1-5; no clear D. CDR3 length equals 14 residues. V was clipped by 2 bases and J by 2 bases, with 7 bases between them. The DNA for the CDR3 is TGTGCCAGCAGTTTACCCGGGGGCAATCAGCCCCAGCATTTT. It encodes CASSLPGGNQPQHF.

The chain has TRBV30 and TRBJ1-2; maybe TRBD1 (6 bases). The V and J ends lost 4 bases and 6 bases respectively, with 12 bases between them. The length of the CDR3 is 12 residues. The germline CDR1 and CDR2 sequences are GTSNPN and SVGIG (reference sequence). Written as DNA, the CDR3 is TGTGCCTGGATCCCAGGGGACCATGGCTACACCTTC. Amino acid sequence: CAWIPGDHGYTF. Looking up the rest from reference TRBV30 and TRBJ1-2 gives the full variable domain: SQTIHQWPATLVQPVGSPLSLECTVEGTSNPNLYWYRQAAGRGLQLLFYSVGIGQISSEVPQNLSASRPQDRQFILSSKKLLLSDSGFYLCAWIPGDHGYTFGSGTRLTVV.

The J gene is TRBJ2-5, the V gene TRBV5-1, with 8 bases that match TRBD2. This CDR3 has 15 amino acids. Per the germline V gene, CDR1 is SGHRS and CDR2 is YFSETQ. Losses at the gene ends were 3 bases for V and 3 bases for J; bases not matched to a gene: 7. In DNA form, the CDR3 reads TGCGCCAGCAGCTGGGCCGGGACTAGTGAAGAGACCCAGTACTTC. Translating gives CASSWAGTSEETQYF.

The table lists this clonotype with a few counts. J is TRBJ1-1 and V is TRBV5-1; D is undetermined. Deletions cut 1 base from V and 0 bases from J, with 10 bases between. Germline-derived CDR1 and CDR2 are SGHRS and YFSETQ. The CDR3 sequence is 15 residues long. DNA for the CDR3: TGCGCCAGCAGCTTGTCTATTGGGATGAACACTGAAGCTTTCTTT. Its protein product is CASSLSIGMNTEAFF.

This chain joins TRBV7-2 and TRBJ2-3, with D perhaps being TRBD1 or TRBD2 (6 bases each). This CDR3 is 16 amino acids long. Germline values: CDR1 SGHTA, CDR2 FQGNSA. V was shortened by 2 bases and J by 1 base, with 13 bases between the two germline ends. The CDR3 loop is CASSLRGGGRTDTQYF. The CDR3 DNA follows: TGTGCCAGCAGCTTACGAGGTGGGGGGCGCACAGATACGCAGTATTTT.

A note on this clonotype: A much larger clonotype is one base distant, so this may be a read error. The chain couples TRBV5-1 to TRBJ2-6; D gene ambiguous. The CDR3 contains 15 residues. Germline CDR1 SGHRS, CDR2 YFSETQ. V shed 4 bases and J shed 3 bases, with 11 bases lying between them. CDR3 amino acids: CASSPHGNGANVLTF. The CDR3 DNA sequence: TGCGCCAGCAGCCCCCATGGTAATGGGGCCAACGTCCTGACTTTC.

This chain connects TRBV18 to TRBJ1-2; 8 bases line up with TRBD1. The germline V gene has CDR1 KGHSH and CDR2 LQKENI. V was pared by 6 bases and J by 6 bases, with 9 bases of the junction left unmatched. This CDR3 contains 14 residues. The CDR3 reads CASSQGQEVDGYTF. CDR3 bases: TGTGCCAGCTCCCAGGGACAGGAAGTTGATGGCTACACCTTC. Together with reference TRBV18 and TRBJ1-2, the CDR3 gives the full variable domain: NAGVMQNPRHLVRRRGQEARLRCSPMKGHSHVYWYRQLPEEGLKFMVYLQKENIIDESGMPKERFSAEFPKEGPSILRIQQVVRGDSAAYFCASSQGQEVDGYTFGSGTRLTVV.

This clonotype has more than one count but fewer than ten. The chain links TRBV4-2 to TRBJ2-1; D may match TRBD1 or TRBD2 (6 bases each). Trimming shortened V by 1 base and J by 8 bases, and 18 bases separated the two germline ends. The CDR3 has 16 amino acids. Germline-derived CDR1 and CDR2 are LGHNA and YNFKEQ. CDR3 nucleotides: TGTGCCAGCAGCCAAGCCCGGGCCTCGAGGGGGGATGAGCAGTTCTTC. It translates to CASSQARASRGDEQFF.

The V gene is TRBV10-3, the J gene TRBJ1-2, with 8 positions matching TRBD1. Germline CDR1 ENHRY, CDR2 SYGVKD. This CDR3 is 12 amino acids long. V trimming: 8 bases; J trimming: 8 bases; junction bases outside the gene matches: 7. In DNA, the CDR3 is TGTGCCATCGATGCAGGGGGCGGCGGCTACACCTTC. Translating gives CAIDAGGGGYTF.

This clonotype showed up just a few times. The J gene is TRBJ2-3, the V gene TRBV6-1; 12 nucleotides line up with TRBD2. Germline trimming cut 7 bases from V and 2 bases from J; bases unmatched to any gene: 10. The CDR3 is 17 amino acids. Germline CDR1 MNHNS, CDR2 SASEGT. The CDR3 DNA reads TGTGCCAGCATTCGGCTAGCGGGGGGGGCTTTCACAGATACGCAGTATTTT. Its protein product is CASIRLAGGAFTDTQYF.

This clonotype came up a few times. This rearrangement joins TRBV10-3 to TRBJ2-7; D is undetermined. CDR1 is ENHRY, CDR2 SYGVKD, per germline. V was cut by 0 bases and J by 0 bases, with 3 bases left in between. The CDR3 covers 13 residues. This CDR3 reads CAISESGSYEQYF. The CDR3 DNA is TGTGCCATCAGTGAGTCCGGCTCCTACGAGCAGTACTTC.

This clonotype was counted ten times or more. This chain uses TRBV5-1 with TRBJ2-5; TRBD2 matches 10 bases. Germline CDR1 is SGHRS and CDR2 is YFSETQ. The trim removed 4 bases at V and 5 bases at J, leaving 5 bases unmatched. The CDR3 sequence is 14 residues long. The CDR3, as DNA: TGCGCCAGCAGCCTAGCGGGGGCGTGGGAGACCCAGTACTTC. This encodes CASSLAGAWETQYF.

The chain uses TRBV5-5 and TRBJ1-2; D gene uncertain. The CDR3 length is 14 residues. CDR1 SGHKS and CDR2 YYEKEE come from the germline V gene (reference sequence). The V gene lost 3 bases and the J gene lost 2 bases, with 11 bases spanning the gap. CDR3 bases: TGTGCCAGCAGCTCGACCTGGTGGAACTATGGCTACACCTTC. Its translation: CASSSTWWNYGYTF.

The chain is built from TRBV12-3 or TRBV12-4 and TRBJ2-5, with D unresolved. This CDR3 has 13 amino acids. V lost 2 bases and J lost 2, with 6 bases in between. The CDR3 is CASSLHLQETQYF. CDR3 DNA sequence: TGTGCCAGCAGTTTACACCTACAAGAGACCCAGTACTTC.

CDR3 amino acids: CASSLELSNYGYTF. The DNA for the CDR3 is TGCGCCAGCAGCCTGGAGCTCTCTAACTATGGCTACACCTTC. The V gene is TRBV4-1, the J gene TRBJ1-2; D gene uncertain. The CDR3 is made up of 14 amino acids. The germline V and J ends were trimmed by 4 bases and 0 bases, with 9 bases remaining between them. The germline gives CDR1 MGHRA, CDR2 YSYEKL.

The chain employs TRBV9 and TRBJ2-3; D is perhaps TRBD2 (5 bases). The CDR3 runs to 14 residues. The germline V and J ends were trimmed by 1 base and 0 bases, with 6 bases remaining between them. Germline lookup yields CDR1 SGDLS and CDR2 YYNGEE. As DNA, the CDR3 is TGTGCCAGCAGCGTAAGAGGGAGCACAGATACGCAGTATTTT. Its protein is CASSVRGSTDTQYF.

In this sample, this clonotype turned up a few times. The genes are TRBV2 and TRBJ1-1; D might be TRBD1 (5 bases). The V and J ends lost 5 bases and 3 bases respectively, with 19 bases between them. CDR3 length equals 16 residues. Germline loops: CDR1 SNHLY, CDR2 FYNNEI. DNA of the CDR3: TGTGCCAGCAGTACGAGGGGTGGCAGGGCGTACACTGAAGCTTTCTTT. Its translation is CASSTRGGRAYTEAFF.

The chain carries TRBV28 and TRBJ1-4; no reliable D call. CDR1 MDHEN and CDR2 SYDVKM come from the germline V gene. V was clipped by 11 bases and J by 8 bases, with 18 bases between them. The CDR3 is 13 amino acids. CDR3 sequence reads: CAVPGGPIEKLFF. CDR3 nucleotide sequence: TGTGCCGTTCCGGGAGGGCCTATAGAAAAACTGTTTTTT.

In its sample, this clonotype was seen once. The chain links TRBV7-6 to TRBJ2-7; D call uncertain. Germline values: CDR1 SGHVS, CDR2 FNYEAQ. The CDR3 runs 15 residues. The V end lost 1 base, the J end lost 2 bases, and 12 bases lay between the germline ends. CDR3 nucleotide sequence: TGTGCCAGCAGCTTAGTCACAGAGAGCGCCTACGAGCAGTACTTC. Translated, it gives CASSLVTESAYEQYF.

V is TRBV29-1 and J is TRBJ2-5; tentative D call: TRBD2 (5 bases). CDR1 and CDR2 from the germline V gene are SQVTM and ANQGSEA. The CDR3 is made up of 13 amino acids. Trimming removed 7 bases at V and 1 base at J, with 13 bases between. The CDR3 loop reads CSASPGLQETQYF. The CDR3 DNA sequence: TGCAGCGCGTCCCCAGGACTCCAAGAGACCCAGTACTTC.